This TCR beta chain was identified during a study of CD8 T cells in Susac syndrome. RNA was extracted with the RNeasy kit, and a quantity of roughly 0.5 to 1 ug was reverse transcribed using random hexamers. TCRdb reprocessed the immunoSEQ multiplex PCR reads via MiXCR and lists one record per CDR3 protein. The data show 300,000 or so distinct CDR3 sequences, with approximately 90% seen just once and around 0.07% held by the top ten. V was clipped by 0 bases and J by 4 bases, with 6 bases between them. The CDR3 is 13 amino acids. In germline, CDR1 is SGHNT, CDR2 YENEEA. What was sequenced was CD4+ T cells from PBMCs. This receptor was taken from a human donor with multiple sclerosis. The chain is built from TRBV11-3 and TRBJ1-2; D call uncertain. Here the CDR3 DNA reads TGTGCCAGCAGCTTAGATCTTAGCTATGGCTACACCTTC. It translates to CASSLDLSYGYTF.